Following are 19 T cell receptor beta chains from one sample sequenced in a study of T cells in Graves' hyperthyroidism and ophthalmopathy. Amplification targeted TCR beta CDR3 regions from RNA transcripts. The primer set for the first-round RT-PCR of the TCR CDR3 was HTBI. TCRdb re-called the multiplex PCR reads through MiXCR, storing one row per CDR3 protein. The sample contains a few hundred thousand distinct CDR3 sequences, about 15% of which appear only once. The sample taken for sequencing was blood. These receptors all stem from a woman aged 50 to 60 with Graves' hyperthyroidism that later progressed to Graves' ophthalmopathy.

This clonotype turned up a few times. At one of its ends the junction is not consistent with the germline gene, which may arise from a read error. This sequence joins TRBV20-1 and TRBJ2-3, with 8 bases that match TRBD2. CDR1 DFQATT and CDR2 SNEGSKA come from the germline V gene (reference sequence). CDR3 length equals 15 residues. The CDR3 protein is CSASGLAPSTDTRYF. CDR3 DNA sequence: TGCAGTGCCTCAGGACTAGCCCCTAGCACAGATACGCGGTATTTT.

This clonotype was seen at least ten times. The CDR3: CATWTGVEDEQFF. The CDR3 DNA reads TGTGCCACCTGGACTGGCGTAGAGGATGAGCAGTTCTTC. The chain couples TRBV6-1 to TRBJ2-1, with D maybe TRBD2 (5 bases). CDR3 length: 13 residues. Trimming cost V 10 bases and J 8 bases, with 18 bases left between them. Germline CDR1 and CDR2: MNHNS and SASEGT.

This clonotype was found a few times. The rearrangement uses TRBV28 and TRBJ1-6, with 7 nucleotides matching TRBD1. Germline V CDR1 and CDR2: MDHEN, SYDVKM. The CDR3 is made up of 14 amino acids. Trimming removed 3 bases from V and 10 bases from J; junction bases left unmatched: 6. CDR3 sequence: CASSFQGGRSPLHF. CDR3 coding DNA: TGTGCCAGCAGTTTTCAGGGGGGGAGATCACCCCTCCACTTT. Drawing the rest from reference TRBV28 and TRBJ1-6, the complete variable domain is DVKVTQSSRYLVKRTGEKVFLECVQDMDHENMFWYRQDPGLGLRLIYFSYDVKMKEKGDIPEGYSVSREKKERFSLILESASTNQTSMYLCASSFQGGRSPLHFGNGTRLTVT.

This clonotype was detected ten times or more. The chain has TRBV20-1 and TRBJ2-1, with D hard to call. CDR3 length: 13 residues. Per the germline V gene, CDR1 is DFQATT and CDR2 is SNEGSKA (reference sequence). V was clipped by 0 bases and J by 14 bases, with 17 bases between them. The CDR3 nucleotides are TGCAGTGCTAGAGATCAAAGTATCAACAAAAAGTTCTTC. This gives the protein CSARDQSINKKFF.

In its sample, this clonotype was seen many times. This chain links TRBV5-6 with TRBJ2-7, with D unresolved. Germline CDR1 and CDR2: SGHDT and YYEEEE. The CDR3 spans 13 residues. The V and J ends lost 0 bases and 3 bases respectively, with 7 bases between them. The CDR3 region is CASSLASFYEQYF. DNA of the CDR3: TGTGCCAGCAGCTTGGCGTCATTCTACGAGCAGTACTTC.

This clonotype was seen at least ten times. The J gene is TRBJ2-1, the V gene TRBV5-1; TRBD2 matches at 8 bases. Germline CDR1 reads SGHRS; CDR2 reads YFSETQ. V gave up 5 bases and J gave up 7 bases; unmatched junction bases: 11. The CDR3 has 15 residues. CDR3 in DNA: TGCGCCAGCAGGCTAACTAGCGGAGCGGGGAATGAGCAGTTCTTC. Translation: CASRLTSGAGNEQFF.

In its sample, this clonotype was seen many times. This chain connects TRBV18 to TRBJ2-7, with 7 nucleotides matching TRBD2. CDR1 is KGHSH, CDR2 LQKENI, per germline. This CDR3 has 15 amino acids. V was clipped by 1 base and J by 1 base; unmatched bases: 4. In DNA form, the CDR3 reads TGTGCCAGCTCACCACGGGCGGGAGTTTCCTACGAGCAGTACTTC. It encodes CASSPRAGVSYEQYF.

In this sample, this clonotype turned up many times. This chain links TRBV20-1 with TRBJ2-3; 10 nucleotides match TRBD2. Germline V lookup: CDR1 DFQATT, CDR2 SNEGSKA (reference sequence). The CDR3 has 18 residues. V trimming: 1 base; J trimming: 0 bases; junction bases outside the gene matches: 10. CDR3 sequence reads: CSARALAGEISSTDTQYF. In nucleotides, the CDR3 is TGCAGTGCTAGAGCCCTAGCGGGAGAGATCTCTAGCACAGATACGCAGTATTTT.

This clonotype was recorded many times. This chain links TRBV11-2 with TRBJ2-7; D possibly corresponds to TRBD2 (5 bases). V gave up 5 bases and J gave up 5 bases, with 13 bases separating them. Germline loops: CDR1 SGHAT, CDR2 FQNNGV. The CDR3 spans 13 residues. DNA for the CDR3: TGTGCCAGCAGCCCTACTAGGTCCCACGAGCAGTACTTC. Translating gives CASSPTRSHEQYF.

The gene calls are TRBV27 and TRBJ2-1; the match to TRBD2 covers 11 bases. Trimming at V came to 4 bases and at J to 4 bases, leaving 3 bases not matched to a gene. CDR3 size: 15 residues. Germline loops: CDR1 MNHEY, CDR2 SMNVEV (reference sequence). The CDR3 region is CASSSPSGGYNEQFF. CDR3 nucleotide sequence: TGTGCCAGCAGTTCACCTAGCGGGGGGTACAATGAGCAGTTCTTC.

J is TRBJ2-6 and V is TRBV3-1; tentatively, D is TRBD2 (5 bases). The germline V gene encodes CDR1 LGHDT and CDR2 YNNKEL (reference sequence). This CDR3 spans 18 amino acids. Trimming stripped 0 bases from V and 0 bases from J, with 12 bases between. The CDR3 DNA sequence: TGTGCCAGCAGCCAAGAATGGGGAGCTAGCTCTGGGGCCAACGTCCTGACTTTC. Protein sequence: CASSQEWGASSGANVLTF.

In this sample, this clonotype turned up many times. The chain employs TRBV27 and TRBJ2-5; D not resolved. The V gene lost 2 bases and the J gene lost 5 bases, with 12 bases spanning the gap. The CDR3 runs to 14 residues. CDR1 is MNHEY, CDR2 SMNVEV, per germline (reference sequence). CDR3 nucleotides: TGTGCCAGCAGTTTAACTCCTCTCATGGAGACCCAGTACTTC. Residues: CASSLTPLMETQYF.

Many counts were recorded for this clonotype. The rearrangement uses TRBV6-1 and TRBJ2-5; 9 positions agree with TRBD2. Germline CDR1 and CDR2: MNHNS and SASEGT. This CDR3 has 15 amino acids. The J segment lost 1 base and the V segment lost 5 bases, leaving 5 bases of the junction unmatched. The CDR3 DNA is TGTGCCAGCAGTTATGGCGGGGGGGGCCAAGAGACCCAGTACTTC. Residues: CASSYGGGGQETQYF.

This clonotype appeared once. The rearrangement links TRBV12-3 or TRBV12-4 to TRBJ2-2; 7 bases line up with TRBD2. V gave up 6 bases and J gave up 5 bases; unmatched junction bases: 12. CDR3 size: 16 residues. The CDR3, as DNA: TGTGCCAGCAGACCGCCCCAGACTAGCAAGACCGGGGAGCTGTTTTTT. Encoded protein: CASRPPQTSKTGELFF.

This clonotype appeared many times. The V and J genes are TRBV3-1 and TRBJ2-1; 14 bases fit TRBD2. The germline V gene encodes CDR1 LGHDT and CDR2 YNNKEL (reference sequence). CDR3 length: 15 residues. V was pared by 1 base and J by 14 bases, with 7 bases of the junction left unmatched. DNA for the CDR3: TGTGCCAGCAGCCAAGCCAGACTAGCGGGAGGGCCTGAGTTCTTC. Amino acid sequence: CASSQARLAGGPEFF.

This clonotype has ten or more counts. The rearrangement uses TRBV27 and TRBJ2-7; D is perhaps TRBD1 (6 bases). CDR3 length: 13 amino acids. Trimming pared 1 base from V and 4 bases from J, leaving 8 bases between. Germline CDR1 MNHEY, CDR2 SMNVEV (reference sequence). In nucleotides, the CDR3 is TGTGCCAGCAGTTTATATCAGGGGTACGAGCAGTACTTC. Translating gives CASSLYQGYEQYF.

In this sample, this clonotype turned up many times. J is TRBJ2-1 and V is TRBV6-1, with D unclear. This CDR3 has 13 residues. Trimming pared 6 bases from V and 8 bases from J, leaving 14 bases between. From germline, CDR1 is MNHNS and CDR2 SASEGT. The CDR3 reads CASSPQLIYEQFF. The CDR3 bases are TGTGCCAGCAGCCCCCAGCTAATTTATGAGCAGTTCTTC.

This clonotype was seen repeatedly, ten times or more. The V call is TRBV5-1, the J call TRBJ1-1; no reliable D call. V was cut by 1 base and J by 2 bases, with 6 bases left in between. The CDR3 has 13 residues. Germline assignment: CDR1 SGHRS and CDR2 YFSETQ. CDR3: CASSLLDNTEAFF. The CDR3 coding sequence is TGCGCCAGCAGCTTGCTGGACAACACTGAAGCTTTCTTT.

This sequence joins TRBV7-2 and TRBJ2-1, with TRBD2 identical over 12 bases. Losses at the gene ends were 3 bases for V and 10 bases for J; bases not matched to a gene: 16. The CDR3 has 18 amino acids. Germline-derived CDR1 and CDR2 are SGHTA and FQGNSA. The CDR3 DNA reads as TGTGCCAGCAGCTTCTCCGTGGGGACTAGCGGGTTCCCGCGGGAGCAGTTCTTC. Protein product: CASSFSVGTSGFPREQFF.